These T cell receptor beta chains were read from a single sample in a study of blood T cell repertoires in COVID-19. The repertoire was sequenced with immunoSEQ multiplex PCR; TCRdb's copy has only in-frame clones and lacks some. The repertoire has 60,000 or so clones, about 83% of them found once; the top ten carry 25%. The specimen was peripheral blood. These receptors were taken from a human donor in a cohort sampled during active COVID-19. The CDR3 runs from the conserved cysteine through the conserved F or W. The D gene is left open where the match is weak. Not every row has a clone size; where given, it reads once, few, many or a size class.

clone_size j_call v_call d_call cdr3_nt cdr3_aa
NA TRBJ2-7 TRBV5-1 NA TGCGCCAGCAGCCCTCCAGAGGAACCCTACGAGCAGTACTTC CASSPPEEPYEQYF
NA TRBJ1-4 TRBV2 NA TGTGCCAGCAGATTCGGACAGTCCGGTAATGAAAAACTGTTTTTT CASRFGQSGNEKLFF
NA TRBJ1-4 TRBV9 NA TGTGCCAGCAGCGTGCAGTCGGGAAAACTGTTTTTT CASSVQSGKLFF
NA TRBJ2-1 TRBV5-1 TRBD2 TGCGCCAGCACCCTAGGCGGGGGGACCAATGAGCAGTTCTTC CASTLGGGTNEQFF
few TRBJ2-1 TRBV6-5 TRBD2 TGTGCCAGCAGGTCGGGAGCGGGGTCCTACAATGAGCAGTTCTTC CASRSGAGSYNEQFF
NA TRBJ2-1 TRBV5-1 TRBD1 TGCGCCAGCAGCCCCGGACAGGGGAATGAGCAGTTCTTC CASSPGQGNEQFF
NA TRBJ2-7 TRBV19 TRBD2 TGTGCCAGTAGTCTGGCTAGCGGACTCTACGAGCAGTACTTC CASSLASGLYEQYF
NA TRBJ2-7 TRBV7-2 NA TGTGCCAGCAGCTTAGCGCTAACCCCCGCCTACGAGCAGTACTTC CASSLALTPAYEQYF
NA TRBJ2-1 TRBV19 NA TGTGCCAGTAGTCCCACCACCAGGGGTGAGCAGTTCTTC CASSPTTRGEQFF
once TRBJ1-2 TRBV15 TRBD1 TGTGCCACCAGCCCACAGGGGGAGGTAGTCGGCTACACCTTC CATSPQGEVVGYTF
NA TRBJ2-7 TRBV6-2/TRBV6-3 TRBD2 TGTGCCAGCAGCCGACCCTCTAGCGGGGGGGCCGGGGAGCAGTACTTC CASSRPSSGGAGEQYF
many TRBJ2-1 TRBV2 TRBD1 TGTGCCAGCAGTAGTGGGGACAGGTTGGGGGAGCAGTTCTTC CASSSGDRLGEQFF
NA TRBJ1-1 TRBV4-1 NA TGCGCCAGCAGCCAAGATTGGCAAAGTCCGTACGCTGAAGCTTTCTTT CASSQDWQSPYAEAFF
NA TRBJ2-1 TRBV28 NA TGTGCCAGCAGTTTACTGGACAGGCAGTTCTTC CASSLLDRQFF
NA TRBJ1-1 TRBV30 NA TGTGCCTGGAGTACAGGGTGGGACACTGAAGCTTTCTTT CAWSTGWDTEAFF
NA TRBJ2-2 TRBV12-5 TRBD2 TGTGCTAGTGGTTTGTTTACTAGCGGGGCCCACACCGGGGAGCTGTTTTTT CASGLFTSGAHTGELFF
NA TRBJ2-1 TRBV30 TRBD2 TGTGCCTGGTGGGGGACTAGCGGGGGCAAACGCAATGAGCAGTTCTTC CAWWGTSGGKRNEQFF
NA TRBJ1-4 TRBV30 NA TGTGCCTGGAGTTTTCAAGGGGAAACTAATGAAAAACTGTTTTTT CAWSFQGETNEKLFF
NA TRBJ2-2 TRBV3-1/TRBV3-2 NA TGTGCCAGCAGCGCCCTAGGGTCTCAGGGGACCGGGGAGCTGTTTTTT CASSALGSQGTGELFF
NA TRBJ2-7 TRBV28 TRBD1 TGTGCCACCAGATCGGGGGGACAGGGTGGTGACGAGCAGTACTTC CATRSGGQGGDEQYF
NA TRBJ1-2 TRBV11-1 TRBD1 TGTGCCAGCAGCCCGGGACAGGGGACTGCTGTCTATGGCTACACCTTC CASSPGQGTAVYGYTF
NA TRBJ1-2 TRBV7-9 NA TGTGCCAGCAGATCACAGGGTCCTTTGAGGGGCTACACCTTC CASRSQGPLRGYTF
NA TRBJ2-2 TRBV5-1 TRBD1 TGCGCCAGCAGCTTCTTGGGACAGGGGGCAGTCGGGGAGCTGTTTTTT CASSFLGQGAVGELFF
NA TRBJ2-5 TRBV5-4 NA TGTGCCAGCAGCTTGGAAACAGGGTCCTTTGGCGGGACCCAGTACTTC CASSLETGSFGGTQYF
NA TRBJ1-2 TRBV3-1/TRBV3-2 NA TGTGCCAGCAGCGGGTTACAGGCGAGGTATGGCTACACCTTC CASSGLQARYGYTF
NA TRBJ1-2 TRBV12-3/TRBV12-4 TRBD1 TGTGCCAGCAGGGAACAGGGGCACTATGGCTACACCTTC CASREQGHYGYTF
NA TRBJ1-2 TRBV11-3 TRBD1 TGTGCCAGCAGCTTGGATCACCGGACAGGGGGTTTACGTGGCTACACCTTC CASSLDHRTGGLRGYTF
NA TRBJ2-1 TRBV20-1 NA TGCAGTGCTAGTCGGGCGGGGTACAATGAGCAGTTCTTC CSASRAGYNEQFF
NA TRBJ2-3 TRBV7-9 NA TGTGCCAGCGCTAAAAACGATCTGGATACGCAGTATTTT CASAKNDLDTQYF
NA TRBJ1-6 TRBV27 TRBD1 TGTGCCAGCAGACGACAGGGATCCTATAATTCACCCCTCCACTTT CASRRQGSYNSPLHF
few TRBJ1-2 TRBV30 NA TGTGCCTGGAGTGACCAGGGATCAGAGTTAGGCTACACCTTC CAWSDQGSELGYTF
few TRBJ2-3 TRBV28 NA TGTGCCAGCAGTCTAATCACAGATACGCAGTATTTT CASSLITDTQYF
few TRBJ2-1 TRBV5-1 TRBD1 TGCGCCAGCTCCCTTGGGCAGGGGGCCTTCTACAATGAGCAGTTCTTC CASSLGQGAFYNEQFF
NA TRBJ2-2 TRBV5-1 TRBD2 TGCGCCAGCAGTTCTAATAGCGGGGCGAACACCGGGGAGCTGTTTTTT CASSSNSGANTGELFF
NA TRBJ2-7 TRBV27 NA TGTGCCAGCACGGTTAGGTTGACAGGTAATAGGATCGAGCAGTACTTC CASTVRLTGNRIEQYF
NA TRBJ1-2 TRBV28 TRBD1 TGTGCCAGCAGTTTATCGACAGGGGGCTATGGCTACACCTTC CASSLSTGGYGYTF
NA TRBJ2-3 TRBV5-1 TRBD1 TGCGCCAGCAGCTTTGGGCAGGGGGCTAAACTAAGCGGCCTCCGAGGGTCAGATACGCAGTATTTT CASSFGQGAKLSGLRGSDTQYF
few TRBJ2-2 TRBV3-1/TRBV3-2 TRBD2 TGTGCCAGCAGCCCCAGCGGGGCGAACACCGGGGAGCTGTTTTTT CASSPSGANTGELFF
few TRBJ2-5 TRBV7-6 TRBD1 TGTGCCAGCAGCTTAGGGCAGGGGGCGGAGACCCAGTACTTC CASSLGQGAETQYF
once TRBJ2-2 TRBV3-1/TRBV3-2 NA TGTGCCAGCAGCCAGAGGGAAGGCCCCGGGGAGCTGTTTTTT CASSQREGPGELFF
NA TRBJ2-3 TRBV7-6 TRBD2 TGTGCCAGCAGCTGGGTGCCCCCCACTAGCGGGGGGGTGCACACAGATACGCAGTATTTT CASSWVPPTSGGVHTDTQYF
NA TRBJ2-2 TRBV5-1 TRBD2 TGCGCCAGCAGCTTGGCCGGGACTAGCGGCTCCGGGGAGCTGTTTTTT CASSLAGTSGSGELFF
many TRBJ1-2 TRBV5-4 NA TGTGCCAGCAGCTTGGAGGTCCAACCGGGCTATGGCTACACCTTC CASSLEVQPGYGYTF
NA TRBJ2-1 TRBV5-1 NA TGCGCCAGCAGCGAGCGCCATAGCTCCTACAATGAGCAGTTCTTC CASSERHSSYNEQFF
NA TRBJ1-5 TRBV6-5 NA TGTGCCAGCAGATTTTACAGGGCAAATCAGCCCCAGCATTTT CASRFYRANQPQHF
NA TRBJ1-2 TRBV15 TRBD1 TGTGCCACCAGCAGTTTCGGACAGGGGGCGCGGGGCTACACCTTC CATSSFGQGARGYTF
NA TRBJ2-7 TRBV10-3 TRBD1 TGTGCCATCAACATTAACGAGGACAGGGGCCACGAGCAGTACTTC CAININEDRGHEQYF
NA TRBJ1-3 TRBV6-2/TRBV6-3 NA TGTGCCAGCAGTTACGGACAGAACTCTGGAAACACCATATATTTT CASSYGQNSGNTIYF
NA TRBJ1-5 TRBV6-6 TRBD1 TGTGCCAGCAGTGCCCTGGGACAGATGCTCAATCAGCCCCAGCATTTT CASSALGQMLNQPQHF
NA TRBJ1-2 TRBV28 TRBD1 TGTGCCAGCAGTTTGGGACAGAACTATGGCTACACCTTC CASSLGQNYGYTF
NA TRBJ1-1 TRBV29-1 NA TGCAGCGTTGAATCTAGGAAGAGGACTGAAGCTTTCTTT CSVESRKRTEAFF
NA TRBJ1-6 TRBV7-2 NA TGTGCCAGCAGCTTAGTGACAGCCTATAATTCACCCCTCCACTTT CASSLVTAYNSPLHF
NA TRBJ2-1 TRBV27 NA TGTGCCAGCAGTTTGTACAGCCGCTTTGGTGAGCAGTTCTTC CASSLYSRFGEQFF
few TRBJ1-1 TRBV4-3 TRBD1 TGCGCCAGCAGCTTCACAGGGGGGAGCACTGAAGCTTTCTTT CASSFTGGSTEAFF
few TRBJ1-3 TRBV19 NA TGTGCCAGTAGTATGATTGGGGGCAAGGCTGGAAACACCATATATTTT CASSMIGGKAGNTIYF
NA TRBJ1-1 TRBV5-4 NA TGTGCCAGCAGGCGGGGGAACACTGAAGCTTTCTTT CASRRGNTEAFF
NA TRBJ2-1 TRBV27 TRBD2 TGTGCCAGCAGTTCCGCCCGGACTAGCGGGACCTACAATGAGCAGTTCTTC CASSSARTSGTYNEQFF